This T cell receptor beta chain was identified during a study of blood T cell repertoires in COVID-19 (dated by TCRdb to 2020 to 2021). At the level of the whole study: Collaborator samples came from the United States, Italy and Spain and covered acute and convalescent phases of COVID-19. The material from the prospective study consisted of cDNA or gDNA derived from T cells, B-cell-depleted T cells, or PBMCs. The dataset comprised deeply sampled blood TCRbeta repertoires from subjects exposed to, actively infected with, or recovered from COVID-19. The repertoires were released in a freely available public database meant as a resource for research on the immune response to SARS-CoV-2. Samples came from the ongoing ImmuneRACE study (first 160 participants) plus 1,254 subjects from 6 global collaborators. The sample metadata nearly always contained a de-identified subject ID, COVID-19 status, age in years and sex. Where available, HLA class I and class II types were obtained from metadata supplied by the sample provider rather than from assay-based typing. Here is what the overall study found, with its caveats: Clinical and demographic metadata were provided uncurated, with the amount varying by source and participant.

The immunoSEQ Assay, a bias-controlled multiplex PCR, was used to amplify TCRbeta CDR3 regions from genomic DNA. As for how the authors treated the data: The number of nucleated cells in each sample was estimated by amplification of reference gene primers within the assay. Sequence reads were collapsed and filtered to measure the absolute abundance of every unique TCRbeta CDR3 rearrangement. For each sample, productive Simpson clonality was calculated by taking the square root of Simpson's diversity index across productive rearrangements. TCRdb holds this immuneACCESS table with in-frame rearrangements only. Some clones are missing; in checked studies, unresolved V genes explain under half, and the rest has no known cause. V and J calls and clone size are copied from that table; D and trimming were computed from the DNA. The sample table holds 150,000 to 200,000 clones, of which approximately 90% were seen once. Just under 0.9% of the sample goes to the ten largest clones.

V and J lose 2 bases and 7 bases, and a span of 3 bases separates them. The cysteine opens and the phenylalanine closes a CDR3 of 11 amino acids. Only the CDR3 DNA is retained, 33 bases long and in frame from the first base. CDR1 and CDR2 are read off the germline V gene (reference sequence) as LGHDT and YNNKEL. As to this clone: Its target antigen remains unknown. The input lacks base qualities; no much larger clone sits a single base away.

Samples from volunteer blood donors who had recovered from COVID-19 were contributed by a second Seattle source. Each collaborating institution followed its own protocols to collect whole blood in K2EDTA tubes. For TCRbeta analysis, collaborators shipped samples as frozen whole blood, isolated PBMCs, or DNA extracted from either of those sample types. The sample comprised peripheral blood. The receptor's source is a young woman who had recovered from COVID-19. The chain is made from TRBV3-1 (or the pseudogene TRBV3-2) and TRBJ2-1; the D gene is unclear. The sequenced DNA is TGTGCCAGCAGCCAACAAAATGAGCAGTTCTTC. It specifies CASSQQNEQFF.